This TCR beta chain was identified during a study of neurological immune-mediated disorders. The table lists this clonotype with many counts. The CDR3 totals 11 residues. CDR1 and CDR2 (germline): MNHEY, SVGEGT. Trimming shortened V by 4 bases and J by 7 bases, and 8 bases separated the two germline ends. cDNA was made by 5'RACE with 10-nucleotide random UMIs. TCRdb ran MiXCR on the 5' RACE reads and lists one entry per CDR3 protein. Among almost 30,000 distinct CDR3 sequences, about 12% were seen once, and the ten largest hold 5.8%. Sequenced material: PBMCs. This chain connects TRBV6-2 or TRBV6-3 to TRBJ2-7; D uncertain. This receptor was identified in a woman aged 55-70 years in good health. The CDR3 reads CASSSPPEQYF. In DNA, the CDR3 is TGTGCCAGCAGTTCCCCCCCGGAGCAGTACTTC.